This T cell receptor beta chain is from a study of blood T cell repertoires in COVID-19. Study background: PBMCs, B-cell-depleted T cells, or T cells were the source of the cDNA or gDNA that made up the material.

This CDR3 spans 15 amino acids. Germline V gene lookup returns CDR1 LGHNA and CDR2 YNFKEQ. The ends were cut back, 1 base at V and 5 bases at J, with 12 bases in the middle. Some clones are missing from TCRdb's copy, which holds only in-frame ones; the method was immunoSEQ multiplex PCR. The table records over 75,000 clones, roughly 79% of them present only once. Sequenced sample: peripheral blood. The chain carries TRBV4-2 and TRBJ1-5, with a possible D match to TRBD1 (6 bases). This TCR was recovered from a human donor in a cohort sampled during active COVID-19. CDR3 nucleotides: TGTGCCAGCAGCCAAGGAGGACAGTTGGATCAGCCCCAGCATTTT. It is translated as CASSQGGQLDQPQHF.